This T cell receptor (beta chain) was captured by sequencing in a study of regulatory T cells in long-lasting Graves disease. Study-level background: Those with persistent Graves' disease had received antithyroid drugs for over 5 years with positive TSH receptor antibodies. Study-wide results and caveats: Gene preferences differed: TRBV28, TRBJ1-2, TRBJ2-5 in persistent cases. Newly diagnosed patients had higher TCR diversity than persistent Graves' patients did.

Time point of the sample: persistent/refractory GD, antithyroid drugs over 5 years with positive TRAb. Scientists built the TCR library using RNA that was extracted from PBMCs. As a group, patients came from one endocrinology department in Xi'an, China. To note about this clonotype: The antigen is undetermined.

CDR3 length: 14 amino acids. The V segment lost 6 bases and the J segment 4 bases; nucleotides outside the gene matches: 7. Germline V gives CDR1 SGHTA, CDR2 FQGTGA. Sequencing libraries for TCR beta were prepared with iRepertoire HTBI primers and Arm-PCR of CDR3 regions. TCRdb re-called the multiplex PCR reads with MiXCR, one entry per CDR3 protein. The table records roughly 700,000 distinct CDR3 sequences, about 32% of them present only once. Sequences were derived from peripheral blood mononuclear cells (PBMCs), sampled when the disease was refractory, from a patient treated with antithyroid drugs. The source of this sequence is a female donor with Graves disease. The rearrangement links TRBV7-3 to TRBJ2-5; 8 bases match TRBD2. The CDR3 loop reads CASSVSGSSETQYF. The CDR3 coding sequence is TGTGCCAGCAGTGTAAGCGGGAGTTCAGAGACCCAGTACTTC.